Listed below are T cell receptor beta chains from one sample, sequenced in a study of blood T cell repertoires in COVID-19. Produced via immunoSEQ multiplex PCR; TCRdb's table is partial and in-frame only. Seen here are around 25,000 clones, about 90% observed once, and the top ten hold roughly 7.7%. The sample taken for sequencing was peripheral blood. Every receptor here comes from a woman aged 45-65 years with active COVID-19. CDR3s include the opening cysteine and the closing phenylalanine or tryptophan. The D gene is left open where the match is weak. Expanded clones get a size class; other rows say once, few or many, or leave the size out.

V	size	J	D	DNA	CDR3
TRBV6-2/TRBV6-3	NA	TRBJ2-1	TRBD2	TGTGCCAGCAGTAAGACTAGCGGAGGCGGGAATGAGCAGTTCTTC	CASSKTSGGGNEQFF
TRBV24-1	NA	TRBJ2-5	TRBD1	TGTGCCACCGGACAGGGGGCGAGGGAGACCCAGTACTTC	CATGQGARETQYF
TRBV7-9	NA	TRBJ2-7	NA	TGTGCCAGCAGCTCTGGGTGGGGGACACAACCCTACGAGCAGTACTTC	CASSSGWGTQPYEQYF
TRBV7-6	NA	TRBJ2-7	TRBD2	TGTGCCAGCAGCTCCGGGACTAGCGGGACCTACGAGCAGTACTTC	CASSSGTSGTYEQYF
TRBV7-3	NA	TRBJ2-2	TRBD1	TGTGCCAGCAGCCAAAGTGGACAGGGGGGGAACACCGGGGAGCTGTTTTTT	CASSQSGQGGNTGELFF
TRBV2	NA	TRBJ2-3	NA	TGTGCCAGCGGGTGGGATACTAGGACAGATACGCAGTATTTT	CASGWDTRTDTQYF
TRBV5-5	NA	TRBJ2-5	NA	TGTGCCAGCAGCTTCGTAGAGACCCAGTACTTC	CASSFVETQYF
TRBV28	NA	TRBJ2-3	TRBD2	TGTGCCAGCAGTTTTGAGCGGGGCTACACAGATACGCAGTATTTT	CASSFERGYTDTQYF
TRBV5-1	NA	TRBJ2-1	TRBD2	TGCGCCAGCAGTGAATTCCTAGCGGGAGCGAATGAGCAGTTCTTC	CASSEFLAGANEQFF
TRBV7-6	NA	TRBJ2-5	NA	TGTGCCAGCAGCTCCCTGTACCAAGAGACCCAGTACTTC	CASSSLYQETQYF
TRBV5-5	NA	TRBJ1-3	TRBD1	TGTGCCAGCAGCCCTACGACAGGGCACTCTGGAAACACCATATATTTT	CASSPTTGHSGNTIYF
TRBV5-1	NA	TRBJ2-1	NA	TGCGCCAGCAGCTTGGCCTGGTCCTCGAGCTCCTACAATGAGCAGTTCTTC	CASSLAWSSSSYNEQFF
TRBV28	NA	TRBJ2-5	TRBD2	TGTGCCAGCAGTAACCCCGGGACTAGCGGGAGTGAGACCCAGTACTTC	CASSNPGTSGSETQYF
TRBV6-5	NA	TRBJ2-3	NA	TGTGCCAGCAACCGACAGCGCACAGATACGCAGTATTTT	CASNRQRTDTQYF
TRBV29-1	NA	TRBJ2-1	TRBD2	TGCAGCGTTCGGGCGGGAGGGAATGAGCAGTTCTTC	CSVRAGGNEQFF
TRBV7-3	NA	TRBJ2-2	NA	TGTGCCAGCAGCCCGGCCAGGGCCGGGGAGCTGTTTTTT	CASSPARAGELFF
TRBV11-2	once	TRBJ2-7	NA	TGTGCCAGCAGCTTAGGGGCCGGGGTTGAATACGAGCAGTACTTC	CASSLGAGVEYEQYF
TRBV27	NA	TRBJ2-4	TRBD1	TGTGCCAGCAGTCCGACAGGGGTAGGACACATTCAGTACTTC	CASSPTGVGHIQYF
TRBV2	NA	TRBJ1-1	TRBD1	TGTGCCAGCAGTTTTACAGGGGAAAGGGGCACGGCTTTCTTT	CASSFTGERGTAFF
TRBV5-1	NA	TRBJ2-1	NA	TGCGCCAGCAGCTTGGGGCAGGGAACAGATGAGCAGTTCTTC	CASSLGQGTDEQFF
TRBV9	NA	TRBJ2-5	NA	TGTGCCAGCAGCGTAGCAGGGGCAGAGACCCAGTACTTC	CASSVAGAETQYF
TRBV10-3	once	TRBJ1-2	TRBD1	TGTGCCATCAGACAGGGGGACTATGGCTACACCTTC	CAIRQGDYGYTF
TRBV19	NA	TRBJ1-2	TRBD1	TGTGCCAGTAGTACCATGAGGGACAGCCTCTATGGCTACACCTTC	CASSTMRDSLYGYTF
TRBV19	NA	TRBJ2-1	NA	TGTGCCAGTATTTCCCGTAATGAGCAGTTCTTC	CASISRNEQFF